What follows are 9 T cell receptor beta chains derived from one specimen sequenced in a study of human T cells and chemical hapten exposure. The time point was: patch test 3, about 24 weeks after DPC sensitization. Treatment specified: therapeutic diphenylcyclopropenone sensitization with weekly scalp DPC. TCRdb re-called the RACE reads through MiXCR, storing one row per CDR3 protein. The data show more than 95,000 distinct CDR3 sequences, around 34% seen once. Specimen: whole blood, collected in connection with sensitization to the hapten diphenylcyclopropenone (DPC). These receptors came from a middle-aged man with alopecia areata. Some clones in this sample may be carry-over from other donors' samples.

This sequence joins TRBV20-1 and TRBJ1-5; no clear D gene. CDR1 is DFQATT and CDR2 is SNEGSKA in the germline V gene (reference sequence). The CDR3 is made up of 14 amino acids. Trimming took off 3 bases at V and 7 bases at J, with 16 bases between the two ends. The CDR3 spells CSASSRGMLQPQHF. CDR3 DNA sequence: TGCAGTGCTAGTTCCCGAGGGATGTTACAGCCCCAGCATTTT.

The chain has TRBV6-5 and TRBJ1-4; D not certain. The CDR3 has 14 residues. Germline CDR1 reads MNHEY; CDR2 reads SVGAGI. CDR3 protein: CGRQESTTNEKLFF. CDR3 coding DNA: TGTGGACGGCAGGAGAGTACAACTAATGAAAAACTGTTTTTT.

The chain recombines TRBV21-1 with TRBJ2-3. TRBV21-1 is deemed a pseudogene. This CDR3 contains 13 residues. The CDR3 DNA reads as TGTGCCAGCAGCAAAGATCGTGATGAGACGCAGTATTTT. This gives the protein CASSKDRDETQYF.

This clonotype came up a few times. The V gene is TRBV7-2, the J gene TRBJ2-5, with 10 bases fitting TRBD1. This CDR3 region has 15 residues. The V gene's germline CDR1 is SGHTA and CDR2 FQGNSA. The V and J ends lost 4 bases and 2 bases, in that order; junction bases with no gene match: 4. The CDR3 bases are TGTGCCAGCAGCTGGGGGGGACAGGGGCAAGAGACCCAGTACTTC. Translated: CASSWGGQGQETQYF.

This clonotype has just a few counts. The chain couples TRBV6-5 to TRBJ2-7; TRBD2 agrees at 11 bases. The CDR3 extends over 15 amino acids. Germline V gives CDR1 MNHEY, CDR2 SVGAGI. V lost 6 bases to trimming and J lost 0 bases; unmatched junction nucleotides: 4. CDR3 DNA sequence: TGTGCCAGCAGCTCGGGACTAGCGGACTCCTACGAGCAGTACGTC. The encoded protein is CASSSGLADSYEQYV.

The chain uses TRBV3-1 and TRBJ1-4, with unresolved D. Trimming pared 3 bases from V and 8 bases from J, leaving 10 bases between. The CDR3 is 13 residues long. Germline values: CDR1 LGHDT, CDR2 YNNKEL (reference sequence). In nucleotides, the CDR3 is TGTGCCAGCAGCCAGGGAGCAGACGAAAAACTGTTTTTT. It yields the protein CASSQGADEKLFF.

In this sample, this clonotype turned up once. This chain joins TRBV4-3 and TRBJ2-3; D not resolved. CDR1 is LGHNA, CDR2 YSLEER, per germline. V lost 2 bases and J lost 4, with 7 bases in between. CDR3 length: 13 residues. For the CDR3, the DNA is TGCGCCAGCAGCCAACAGGACCCAGATACGCAGTATTTT. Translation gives CASSQQDPDTQYF.

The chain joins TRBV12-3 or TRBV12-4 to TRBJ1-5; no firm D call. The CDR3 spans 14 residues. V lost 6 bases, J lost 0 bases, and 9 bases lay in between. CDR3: CASSPRNSNQPQHF. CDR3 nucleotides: TGTGCCAGCAGCCCCAGAAATAGCAATCAGCCCCAGCATTTT.

CDR3 bases: TGTGCCAGCAGTTCCCCAGCGGGAGGCCCAACAGCCCGAGAGACCCAGTACTTC. Its protein is CASSSPAGGPTARETQYF. The V gene is TRBV12-3 or TRBV12-4, the J gene TRBJ2-5; 9 bases line up with TRBD2. The CDR3 covers 18 residues. The junction had 16 bases not matched to a gene; V was cut back by 4 bases and J by 4 bases.